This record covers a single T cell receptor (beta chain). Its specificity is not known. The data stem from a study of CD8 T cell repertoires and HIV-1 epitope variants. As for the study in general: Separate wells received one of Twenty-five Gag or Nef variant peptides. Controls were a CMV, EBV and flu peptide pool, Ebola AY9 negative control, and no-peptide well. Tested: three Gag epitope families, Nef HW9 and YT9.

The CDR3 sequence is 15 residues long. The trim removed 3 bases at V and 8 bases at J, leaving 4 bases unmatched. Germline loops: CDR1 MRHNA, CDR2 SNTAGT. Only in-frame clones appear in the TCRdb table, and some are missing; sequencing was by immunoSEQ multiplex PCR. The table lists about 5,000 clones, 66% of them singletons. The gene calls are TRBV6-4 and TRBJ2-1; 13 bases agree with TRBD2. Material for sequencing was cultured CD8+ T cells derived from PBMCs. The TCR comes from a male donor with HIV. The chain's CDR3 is CASSDTSGGADEQFF. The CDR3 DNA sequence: TGTGCCAGCAGTGATACTAGCGGGGGGGCCGATGAGCAGTTCTTC.